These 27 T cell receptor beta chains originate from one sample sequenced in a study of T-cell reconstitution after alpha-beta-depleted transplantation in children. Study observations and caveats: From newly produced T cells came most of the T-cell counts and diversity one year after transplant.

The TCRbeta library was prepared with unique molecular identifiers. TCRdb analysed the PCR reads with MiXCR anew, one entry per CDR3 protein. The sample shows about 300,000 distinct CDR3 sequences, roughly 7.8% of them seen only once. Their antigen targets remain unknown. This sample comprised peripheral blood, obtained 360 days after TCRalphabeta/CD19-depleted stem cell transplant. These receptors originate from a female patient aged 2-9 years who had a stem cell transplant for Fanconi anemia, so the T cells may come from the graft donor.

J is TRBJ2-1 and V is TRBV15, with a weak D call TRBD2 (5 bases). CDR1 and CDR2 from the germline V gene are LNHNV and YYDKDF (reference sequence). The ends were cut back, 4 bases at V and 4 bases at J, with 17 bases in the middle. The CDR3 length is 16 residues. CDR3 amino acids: CATSNPKGLTYNEQFF. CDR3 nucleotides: TGTGCCACCAGCAACCCGAAAGGACTCACATACAATGAGCAGTTCTTC.

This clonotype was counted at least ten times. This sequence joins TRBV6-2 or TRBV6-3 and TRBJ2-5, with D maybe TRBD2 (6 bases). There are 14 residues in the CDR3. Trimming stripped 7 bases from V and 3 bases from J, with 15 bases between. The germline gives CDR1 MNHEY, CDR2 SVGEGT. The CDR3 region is CASTPGGVKETQYF. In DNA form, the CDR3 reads TGTGCCAGCACCCCAGGAGGGGTGAAAGAGACCCAGTACTTC.

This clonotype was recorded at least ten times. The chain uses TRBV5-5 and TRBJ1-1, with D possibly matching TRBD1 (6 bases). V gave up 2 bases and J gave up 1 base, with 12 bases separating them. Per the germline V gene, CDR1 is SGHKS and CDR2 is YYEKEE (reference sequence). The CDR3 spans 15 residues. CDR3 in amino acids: CASSFRTESNTEAFF. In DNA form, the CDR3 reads TGTGCCAGCAGCTTCCGGACAGAATCGAACACTGAAGCTTTCTTT.

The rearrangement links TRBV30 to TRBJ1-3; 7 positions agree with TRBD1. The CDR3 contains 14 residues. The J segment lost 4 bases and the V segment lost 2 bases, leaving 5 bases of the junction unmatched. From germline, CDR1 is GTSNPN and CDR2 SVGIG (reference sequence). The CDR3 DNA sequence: TGTGCCTGGAGTACAGGGGTAAGGGGAAACACCATATATTTT. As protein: CAWSTGVRGNTIYF.

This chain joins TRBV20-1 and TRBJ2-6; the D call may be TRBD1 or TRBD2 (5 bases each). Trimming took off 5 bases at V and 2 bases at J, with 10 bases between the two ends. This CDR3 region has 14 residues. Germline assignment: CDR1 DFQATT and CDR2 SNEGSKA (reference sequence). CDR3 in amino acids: CSACRETGANVLTF. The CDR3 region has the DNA TGCAGTGCTTGCAGGGAGACTGGGGCCAACGTCCTGACTTTC.

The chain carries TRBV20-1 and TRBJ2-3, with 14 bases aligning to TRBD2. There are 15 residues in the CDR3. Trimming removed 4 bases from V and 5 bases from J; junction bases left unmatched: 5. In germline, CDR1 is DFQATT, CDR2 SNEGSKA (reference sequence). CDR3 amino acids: CSAKTSGGAGDTQYF. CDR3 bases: TGCAGTGCTAAGACTAGCGGGGGGGCCGGAGATACGCAGTATTTT.

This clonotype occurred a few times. CDR3 sequence: CASSPTSGTYEQYF. The CDR3 coding sequence is TGTGCCAGCAGCCCGACTAGCGGGACCTACGAGCAGTACTTC. The chain has TRBV7-3 and TRBJ2-7; 11 positions match TRBD2. This CDR3 is built from 14 residues. Germline assignment: CDR1 SGHTA and CDR2 FQGTGA. With 5 bases clipped from V and 2 bases from J, the junction kept 2 bases outside the gene matches.

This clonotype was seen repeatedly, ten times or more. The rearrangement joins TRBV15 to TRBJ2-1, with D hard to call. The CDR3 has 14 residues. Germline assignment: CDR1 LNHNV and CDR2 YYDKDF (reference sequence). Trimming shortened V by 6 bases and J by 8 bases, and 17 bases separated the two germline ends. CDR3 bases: TGTGCCACCAGAGGAACAAGTAGTGGGCATGAGCAGTTCTTC. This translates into CATRGTSSGHEQFF.

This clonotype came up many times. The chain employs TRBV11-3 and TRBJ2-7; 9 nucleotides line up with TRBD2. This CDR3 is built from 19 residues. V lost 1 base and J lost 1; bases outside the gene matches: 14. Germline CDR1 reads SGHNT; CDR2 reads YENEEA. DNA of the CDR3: TGTGCCAGCAGCTTAGTTAGTGGATTACTAGCGGGCCTTTCCTACGAGCAGTACTTC. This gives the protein CASSLVSGLLAGLSYEQYF. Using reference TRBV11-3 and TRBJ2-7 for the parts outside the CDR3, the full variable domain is EAGVVQSPRYKIIEKKQPVAFWCNPISGHNTLYWYLQNLGQGPELLIRYENEEAVDDSQLPKDRFSAERLKGVDSTLKIQPAELGDSAVYLCASSLVSGLLAGLSYEQYFGPGTRLTVT.

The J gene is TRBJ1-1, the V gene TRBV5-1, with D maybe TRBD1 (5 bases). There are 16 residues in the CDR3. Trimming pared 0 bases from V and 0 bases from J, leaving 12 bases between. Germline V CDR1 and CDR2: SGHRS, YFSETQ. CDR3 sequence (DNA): TGCGCCAGCAGCTTGGCCGGCCAGGGCCTGAACACTGAAGCTTTCTTT. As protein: CASSLAGQGLNTEAFF.

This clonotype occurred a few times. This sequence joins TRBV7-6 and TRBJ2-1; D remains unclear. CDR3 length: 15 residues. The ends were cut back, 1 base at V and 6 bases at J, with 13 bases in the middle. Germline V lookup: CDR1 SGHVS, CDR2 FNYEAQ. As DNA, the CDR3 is TGTGCCAGCAGCTTAGTCACCGGGTCCCCCAATGAGCAGTTCTTC. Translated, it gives CASSLVTGSPNEQFF.

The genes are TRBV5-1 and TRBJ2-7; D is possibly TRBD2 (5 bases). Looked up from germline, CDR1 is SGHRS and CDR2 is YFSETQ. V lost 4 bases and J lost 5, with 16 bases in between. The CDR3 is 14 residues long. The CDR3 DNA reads TGCGCCAGCAGCACCGGACTGGGTTCGCACGAGCAGTACGTC. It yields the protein CASSTGLGSHEQYV.

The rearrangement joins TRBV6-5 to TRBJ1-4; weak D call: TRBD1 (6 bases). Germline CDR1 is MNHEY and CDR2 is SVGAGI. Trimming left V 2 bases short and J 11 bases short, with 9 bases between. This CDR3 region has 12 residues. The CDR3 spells CASSYSRGKLFF. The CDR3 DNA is TGTGCCAGCAGTTACAGCAGGGGTAAACTGTTTTTT.

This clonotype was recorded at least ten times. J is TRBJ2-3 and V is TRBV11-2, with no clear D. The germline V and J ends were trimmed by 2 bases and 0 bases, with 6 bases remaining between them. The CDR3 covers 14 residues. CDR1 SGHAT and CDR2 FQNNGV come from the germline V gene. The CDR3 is CASSLSSSTDTQYF. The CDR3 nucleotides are TGTGCCAGCAGCTTATCTTCTAGCACAGATACGCAGTATTTT.

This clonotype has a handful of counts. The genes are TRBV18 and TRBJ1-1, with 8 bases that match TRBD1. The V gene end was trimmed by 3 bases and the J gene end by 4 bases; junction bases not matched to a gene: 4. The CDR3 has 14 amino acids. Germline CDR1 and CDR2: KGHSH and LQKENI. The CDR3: CASSPTGDSTEAFF. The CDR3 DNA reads TGTGCCAGCTCACCGACAGGGGACAGCACTGAAGCTTTCTTT.

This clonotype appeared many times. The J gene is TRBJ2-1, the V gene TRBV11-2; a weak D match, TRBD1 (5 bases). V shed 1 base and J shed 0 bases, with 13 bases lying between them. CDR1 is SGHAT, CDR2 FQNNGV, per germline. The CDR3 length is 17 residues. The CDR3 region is CASSLGTRWDSYNEQFF. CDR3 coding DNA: TGTGCCAGCAGCTTAGGGACACGGTGGGACTCCTACAATGAGCAGTTCTTC.

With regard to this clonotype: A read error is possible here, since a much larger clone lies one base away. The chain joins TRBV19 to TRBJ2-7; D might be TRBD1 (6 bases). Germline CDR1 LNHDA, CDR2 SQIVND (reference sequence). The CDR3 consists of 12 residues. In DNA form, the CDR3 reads TGTGCCAGTGGAGAGACAGGACGCTCGCAGGACTTC. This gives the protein CASGETGRSQDF.

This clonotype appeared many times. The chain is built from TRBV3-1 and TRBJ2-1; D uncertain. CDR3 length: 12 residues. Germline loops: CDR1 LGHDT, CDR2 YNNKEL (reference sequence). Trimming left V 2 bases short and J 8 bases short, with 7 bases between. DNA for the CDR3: TGTGCCAGCAGCCAACTGGGCGATGAGCAGTTCTTC. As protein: CASSQLGDEQFF.

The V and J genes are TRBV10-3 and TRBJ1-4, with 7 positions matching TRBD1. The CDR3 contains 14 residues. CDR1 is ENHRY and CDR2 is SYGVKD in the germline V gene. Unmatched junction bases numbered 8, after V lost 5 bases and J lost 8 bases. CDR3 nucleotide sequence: TGTGCCATCAGTACCGCGGGACAGAAGGAAAAACTGTTTTTT. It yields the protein CAISTAGQKEKLFF.

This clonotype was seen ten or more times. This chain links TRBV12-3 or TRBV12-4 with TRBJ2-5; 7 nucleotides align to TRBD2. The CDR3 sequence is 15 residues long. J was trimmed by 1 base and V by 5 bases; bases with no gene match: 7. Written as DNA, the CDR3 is TGTGCCAGCAGTACCCTAGCGGAACCCCAAGAGACCCAGTACTTC. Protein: CASSTLAEPQETQYF.

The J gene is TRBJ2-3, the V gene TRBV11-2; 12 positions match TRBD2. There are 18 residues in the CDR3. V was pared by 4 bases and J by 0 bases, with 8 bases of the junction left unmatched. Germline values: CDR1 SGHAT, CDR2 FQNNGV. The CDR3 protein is CASSSELGLAGSTDTQYF. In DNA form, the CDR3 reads TGTGCCAGCAGCTCAGAACTCGGACTAGCGGGAAGCACAGATACGCAGTATTTT.

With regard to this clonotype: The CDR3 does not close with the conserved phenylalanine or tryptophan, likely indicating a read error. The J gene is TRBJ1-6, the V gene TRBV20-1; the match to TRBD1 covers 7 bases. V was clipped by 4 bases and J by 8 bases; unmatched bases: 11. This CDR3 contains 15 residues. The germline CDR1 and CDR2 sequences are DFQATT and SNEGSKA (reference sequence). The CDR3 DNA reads TGCAGTGCTAACGCCCCGACAGGGTCTTATTCACCCCTCCACGTT. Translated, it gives CSANAPTGSYSPLHV.

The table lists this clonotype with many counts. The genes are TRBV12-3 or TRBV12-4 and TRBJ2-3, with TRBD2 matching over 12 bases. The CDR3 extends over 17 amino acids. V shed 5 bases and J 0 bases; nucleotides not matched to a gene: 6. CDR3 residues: CASSPGLAGFSTDTQYF. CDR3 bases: TGTGCCAGCAGTCCCGGACTAGCGGGGTTTAGCACAGATACGCAGTATTTT.

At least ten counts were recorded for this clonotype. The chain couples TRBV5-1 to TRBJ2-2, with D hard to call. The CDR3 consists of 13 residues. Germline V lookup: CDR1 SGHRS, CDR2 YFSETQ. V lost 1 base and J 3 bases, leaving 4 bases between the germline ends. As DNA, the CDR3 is TGCGCCAGCAGCTTGCGGGACACCGGGGAGCTGTTTTTT. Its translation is CASSLRDTGELFF.

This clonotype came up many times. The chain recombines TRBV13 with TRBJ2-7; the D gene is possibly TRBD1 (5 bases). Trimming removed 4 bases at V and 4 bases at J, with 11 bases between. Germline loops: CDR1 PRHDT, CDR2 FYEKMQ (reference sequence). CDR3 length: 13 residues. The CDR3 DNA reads TGTGCCAGCAGCTCGCAGGGTGTTTACGAGCAGTACTTC. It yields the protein CASSSQGVYEQYF.

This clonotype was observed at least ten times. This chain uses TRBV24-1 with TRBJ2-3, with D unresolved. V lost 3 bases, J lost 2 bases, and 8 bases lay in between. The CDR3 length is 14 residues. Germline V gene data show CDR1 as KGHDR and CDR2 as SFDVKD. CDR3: CATSDPQITDTQYF. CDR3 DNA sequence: TGTGCCACCAGTGATCCCCAGATCACAGATACGCAGTATTTT.

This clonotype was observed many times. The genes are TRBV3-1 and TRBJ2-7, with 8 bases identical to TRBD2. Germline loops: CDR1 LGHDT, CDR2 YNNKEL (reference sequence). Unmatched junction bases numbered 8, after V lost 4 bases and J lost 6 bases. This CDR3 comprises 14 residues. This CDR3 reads CASSPGTRPSEQYF. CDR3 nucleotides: TGTGCCAGCAGCCCCGGGACTAGACCCTCCGAGCAGTACTTC.